Sequencing of this TCR beta chain was carried out in a study of blood T cells in healthy people across ages. Study outcomes and limitations: Nothing was known about donor CMV status, and this possibly confounded expanded clonotype changes. Measured against age, TCR beta diversity per million T cells decreased in a roughly linear manner.

Regarding this clonotype: What it recognizes is unknown.

A minimum of 5 micrograms of total RNA was extracted per sample. Sample-barcoded 5' priming and a J-beta primer mix drove a second PCR of about 6 to 11 cycles. Tags on each cDNA molecule came from a template-switch adaptor with 12 random nucleotides. TCRdb used MiXCR to reprocess the 5' RACE reads, holding one entry per CDR3 protein. The top ten hold 15% of the sample, which has roughly 650,000 distinct CDR3 sequences, less than 40% seen once. The CDR3 spans 17 residues. The V gene's germline CDR1 is LGHDT and CDR2 YNNKEL (reference sequence). V lost 3 bases to trimming and J lost 5 bases, with 20 bases between them.

The rearrangement uses TRBV3-1 and TRBJ2-1, with D perhaps matching TRBD2 (6 bases). This sequence was found in a woman of 80 years or more in good health. The sequenced material came from blood. The CDR3 DNA sequence: TGTGCCAGCAGCCACCTTAGCGGAACCCTAGGGGACAATGAGCAGTTCTTC. It yields the protein CASSHLSGTLGDNEQFF.